Each of the 29 T cell receptor beta chains below was sequenced from the same sample in a study of OX40 agonist ivuxolimab in advanced cancers. Clones were sequenced by immunoSEQ multiplex PCR, and TCRdb holds only the in-frame ones, with some missing. In the table there are 150,000 to 190,000 clones, roughly 92% of which are singletons. The sample was CD4+ or CD8+ T cells sorted from blood, taken in a trial of the OX40 agonist ivuxolimab. These receptors were obtained from an adult with an advanced solid tumor such as melanoma, head and neck, liver or kidney cancer.

The V gene is TRBV7-2, the J gene TRBJ1-6; no definite D call. Germline assignment: CDR1 SGHTA and CDR2 FQGNSA. V gave up 1 base and J gave up 5 bases, with 9 bases separating them. The CDR3 covers 15 residues. CDR3 coding DNA: TGTGCCAGCAGCTTAGGGGCAGTAAATAATTCACCCCTCCACTTT. Protein sequence: CASSLGAVNNSPLHF.

The chain carries TRBV4-1 and TRBJ1-2; D is undetermined. The CDR3 spans 15 residues. Germline CDR1 and CDR2: MGHRA and YSYEKL. The V gene lost 0 bases and the J gene lost 0 bases, with 8 bases spanning the gap. The CDR3 loop reads CASSQDEASNYGYTF. CDR3 nucleotide sequence: TGCGCCAGCAGCCAAGATGAAGCTTCTAACTATGGCTACACCTTC.

The rearrangement links TRBV18 to TRBJ1-5; 8 positions agree with TRBD1. V lost 6 bases to trimming and J lost 0 bases; unmatched junction nucleotides: 1. CDR3 length equals 14 residues. Per the germline V gene, CDR1 is KGHSH and CDR2 is LQKENI. DNA for the CDR3: TGTGCCAGCTCGGGACAGGATAGCAATCAGCCCCAGCATTTT. This translates into CASSGQDSNQPQHF.

The V gene is TRBV5-4, the J gene TRBJ2-5, with D possibly TRBD2 on 7 matching bases. V was pared by 4 bases and J by 0 bases, with 10 bases between. The germline V gene encodes CDR1 SGHNT and CDR2 YYREEE (reference sequence). The CDR3 runs to 14 residues. The CDR3 spells CASSGGGHQETQYF. The CDR3 DNA follows: TGTGCCAGCAGCGGGGGGGGCCACCAAGAGACCCAGTACTTC.

This rearrangement joins TRBV5-1 to TRBJ2-5, with 9 bases matching TRBD2. Losses at the gene ends were 4 bases for V and 5 bases for J; bases not matched to a gene: 12. Germline CDR1 SGHRS, CDR2 YFSETQ. This CDR3 is built from 16 residues. DNA of the CDR3: TGCGCCAGCAGCCTGACTAGCGGTCCCCCCGGGGAGACCCAGTACTTC. Its translation is CASSLTSGPPGETQYF.

The chain recombines TRBV6-1 with TRBJ1-1, with D hard to call. The V gene lost 7 bases and the J gene lost 0 bases, with 15 bases spanning the gap. The CDR3 is made up of 15 amino acids. The V gene's germline CDR1 is MNHNS and CDR2 SASEGT. The CDR3 here is CASKRETSLNTEAFF. The CDR3 DNA is TGTGCCAGCAAGAGGGAGACCTCTTTGAACACTGAAGCTTTCTTT.

This chain uses TRBV4-1 with TRBJ2-5, with unresolved D. The V end was cut by 0 bases, the J end by 7 bases, with 6 bases between. Germline-derived CDR1 and CDR2 are MGHRA and YSYEKL. The CDR3 is 12 amino acids. The CDR3 nucleotides read TGCGCCAGCAGCCAAGACGGCGGGACCCAGTACTTC. Translating it yields CASSQDGGTQYF.

The V call is TRBV9, the J call TRBJ2-3; a possible D gene is TRBD1 (7 bases). The germline CDR1 and CDR2 sequences are SGDLS and YYNGEE. The V end was cut by 3 bases, the J end by 1 base, with 12 bases between. The CDR3 is 15 residues long. CDR3 protein: CASSAGDRRTDTQYF. The CDR3 region has the DNA TGTGCCAGCAGCGCGGGGGACAGACGCACAGATACGCAGTATTTT.

This clone was detected a few times. The chain couples TRBV6-5 to TRBJ1-2; D ambiguous. Trimming cost V 5 bases and J 0 bases, with 13 bases left between them. This CDR3 has 15 amino acids. The germline V gene has CDR1 MNHEY and CDR2 SVGAGI. As DNA, the CDR3 is TGTGCCAGCAGTCCAACAGCGTTAGCTAACTATGGCTACACCTTC. It codes for CASSPTALANYGYTF.

This clone was seen a few times. The rearrangement uses TRBV11-2 and TRBJ2-7; TRBD1 is a possible D gene (5 bases). V dropped 2 bases and J dropped 4 bases, with 12 bases sitting between them. The CDR3 contains 14 residues. Germline V gene data show CDR1 as SGHAT and CDR2 as FQNNGV. CDR3 sequence reads: CASSLNGQAYEQYF. CDR3 DNA sequence: TGTGCCAGCAGCTTAAACGGACAAGCATACGAGCAGTACTTC.

The rearrangement uses TRBV19 and TRBJ2-5; 14 nucleotides line up with TRBD2. Germline V gives CDR1 LNHDA, CDR2 SQIVND (reference sequence). The CDR3 spans 18 residues. J gave up 2 bases and V 6 bases, and 11 bases lay outside the gene matches. The CDR3 sequence: CASSGGGTSGRIQETQYF. As DNA, the CDR3 is TGTGCCAGTAGCGGGGGAGGGACTAGCGGGAGAATTCAAGAGACCCAGTACTTC.

The J gene is TRBJ2-4, the V gene TRBV19; 11 positions agree with TRBD2. Per germline, CDR1 LNHDA and CDR2 SQIVND (reference sequence). J gave up 6 bases and V 5 bases, and 15 bases lay outside the gene matches. This CDR3 region has 18 residues. The CDR3 DNA is TGTGCCAGTAGTGCCCGACTAGCGGGGTCCGTCCAGGGAAACATTCAGTACTTC. Its translation is CASSARLAGSVQGNIQYF.

This clone was recorded once. The genes are TRBV10-3 and TRBJ2-5, with D tentatively TRBD2 (6 bases). Germline lookup yields CDR1 ENHRY and CDR2 SYGVKD. The ends were cut back, 2 bases at V and 5 bases at J, with 12 bases in the middle. CDR3 size: 14 residues. The CDR3 region is CAISEPRDFETQYF. In DNA, the CDR3 is TGTGCCATCAGTGAGCCCCGGGACTTCGAGACCCAGTACTTC.

The V gene is TRBV9, the J gene TRBJ1-4; D gene uncertain. The CDR3 extends over 14 amino acids. V was trimmed by 4 bases and J by 4 bases, leaving 11 bases between them. Germline lookup yields CDR1 SGDLS and CDR2 YYNGEE. The CDR3 region has the DNA TGTGCCAGCAGCCGTGGCGGGATTAATGAAAAACTGTTTTTT. It yields the protein CASSRGGINEKLFF.

This clone was detected once. V gene TRBV7-9 combines with J gene TRBJ2-1, with 9 nucleotides matching TRBD2. Germline V CDR1 and CDR2: SEHNR, FQNEAQ (reference sequence). The V segment lost 2 bases and the J segment 5 bases; nucleotides outside the gene matches: 7. CDR3 length equals 16 residues. CDR3 coding DNA: TGTGCCAGCAGCTTATGGGGTAGCGGGAGTGACAATGAGCAGTTCTTC. This sequence encodes CASSLWGSGSDNEQFF.

The chain couples TRBV5-1 to TRBJ2-3; 8 bases match TRBD1. V lost 1 base, J lost 6 bases, and 4 bases stayed unmatched. Germline V lookup: CDR1 SGHRS, CDR2 YFSETQ. This CDR3 is 14 amino acids long. This CDR3 is CASSLWTGTDTQYF. CDR3 DNA: TGCGCCAGCAGCTTGTGGACAGGGACCGATACGCAGTATTTT.

This chain joins TRBV6-1 and TRBJ1-5, with 9 bases matching TRBD1. Trimming cost V 6 bases and J 4 bases; bases outside gene matches: 7. From germline, CDR1 is MNHNS and CDR2 SASEGT. The CDR3 totals 15 residues. This CDR3 is CASRDLGQGNQPQHF. The CDR3 coding sequence is TGTGCCAGCAGGGATCTAGGACAGGGGAATCAGCCCCAGCATTTT.

This clone came up once. The chain has TRBV9 and TRBJ2-7; 10 bases are shared with TRBD2. Trimming removed 0 bases from V and 6 bases from J; junction bases left unmatched: 12. Germline V gives CDR1 SGDLS, CDR2 YYNGEE. The CDR3 loop spans 17 amino acids. CDR3 in amino acids: CASSVGGAGGHQGEQYF. The CDR3 coding sequence is TGTGCCAGCAGCGTAGGTGGAGCGGGAGGGCATCAGGGCGAGCAGTACTTC.

The V and J genes are TRBV10-3 and TRBJ2-1; no clear D. The V gene lost 4 bases and the J gene lost 5 bases, with 9 bases spanning the gap. The CDR3 is 13 amino acids. Germline CDR1 is ENHRY and CDR2 is SYGVKD. The CDR3 DNA reads TGTGCCATCAGTGGACCCGTGAACAATGAGCAGTTCTTC. Its protein is CAISGPVNNEQFF.

The CDR3 protein is CASSPSYRVTEAFF. The CDR3 DNA is TGTGCCAGCAGCCCAAGCTATCGGGTAACTGAAGCTTTCTTT. The genes are TRBV9 and TRBJ1-1; D not resolved. This CDR3 region has 14 residues. Between the trimmed V and J ends, which lost 4 bases and 5 bases, there was a span of 15 bases. Looked up from germline, CDR1 is SGDLS and CDR2 is YYNGEE.

The chain uses TRBV18 and TRBJ1-1; 9 nucleotides match TRBD1. This CDR3 spans 16 amino acids. Trimming at V came to 5 bases and at J to 5 bases, leaving 12 bases not matched to a gene. CDR1 is KGHSH, CDR2 LQKENI, per germline. CDR3 DNA sequence: TGTGCCAGCTCAAAAACAGGGGGCGGGTTTGGGACTGAAGCTTTCTTT. Residues: CASSKTGGGFGTEAFF. The whole variable domain, remainder taken from reference TRBV18 and TRBJ1-1, is NAGVMQNPRHLVRRRGQEARLRCSPMKGHSHVYWYRQLPEEGLKFMVYLQKENIIDESGMPKERFSAEFPKEGPSILRIQQVVRGDSAAYFCASSKTGGGFGTEAFFGQGTRLTVV.

The gene calls are TRBV6-6 and TRBJ1-2; 12 bases fit TRBD1. J gave up 8 bases and V 6 bases, and 13 bases lay outside the gene matches. Germline assignment: CDR1 MNHNY and CDR2 SVGAGI (reference sequence). The CDR3 totals 16 residues. CDR3: CASRSKPGQGAKGYTF. The CDR3 region has the DNA TGTGCCAGCAGGAGTAAACCGGGACAGGGGGCGAAAGGCTACACCTTC.

The chain joins TRBV27 to TRBJ2-7; D ambiguous. The V gene's germline CDR1 is MNHEY and CDR2 SMNVEV (reference sequence). The V gene lost 2 bases and the J gene lost 3 bases, with 17 bases spanning the gap. The CDR3 runs to 16 residues. The CDR3 is CASSLGYPSAFYEQYF. The DNA for the CDR3 is TGTGCCAGCAGTTTAGGTTACCCGTCCGCCTTCTACGAGCAGTACTTC.

This chain links TRBV6-6 with TRBJ1-2; a possible D gene is TRBD1 (5 bases). The CDR3 length is 15 residues. The germline CDR1 and CDR2 sequences are MNHNY and SVGAGI (reference sequence). V lost 6 bases to trimming and J lost 3 bases, with 17 bases between them. The CDR3 loop reads CASSLTSRVDYGYTF. The CDR3 DNA sequence: TGTGCCAGCAGCCTTACCAGCAGGGTGGACTATGGCTACACCTTC.

This clone was picked up one time. The chain is built from TRBV19 and TRBJ1-2, with 11 positions matching TRBD1. The CDR3 loop spans 15 amino acids. J lost 3 bases, V lost 8 bases, and 8 bases had no gene match. CDR1 and CDR2 from the germline V gene are LNHDA and SQIVND (reference sequence). The chain's CDR3 is CASADRGRRDYGYTF. CDR3 nucleotide sequence: TGTGCCAGTGCGGACAGGGGGCGCAGGGACTATGGCTACACCTTC. Filled out from reference TRBV19 and TRBJ1-2, the complete variable domain reads DGGITQSPKYLFRKEGQNVTLSCEQNLNHDAMYWYRQDPGQGLRLIYYSQIVNDFQKGDIAEGYSVSREKKESFPLTVTSAQKNPTAFYLCASADRGRRDYGYTFGSGTRLTVV.

This clone occurred a few times. This chain links TRBV6-1 with TRBJ1-6; D perhaps matches TRBD1 (6 bases). V was shortened by 2 bases and J by 7 bases, with 15 bases between the two germline ends. This CDR3 has 16 amino acids. Germline loops: CDR1 MNHNS, CDR2 SASEGT. CDR3 nucleotide sequence: TGTGCCAGCAGTGAACGGGAGGGGGTTGGGAATTCACCCCTCCACTTT. Translating it yields CASSEREGVGNSPLHF.

CDR3 region: CASSFNRRANEKLFF. CDR3 sequence (DNA): TGTGCCAGTAGTTTTAACAGGCGTGCTAATGAAAAACTGTTTTTT. This chain connects TRBV19 to TRBJ1-4, with D possibly TRBD1 on 5 matching bases. V was clipped by 5 bases and J by 3 bases, with 13 bases between them. This CDR3 is 15 amino acids long. Germline CDR1 and CDR2: LNHDA and SQIVND (reference sequence).

Remarks on this clone: A read error may produce the germline difference seen at one junction end. This chain connects TRBV4-3 to TRBJ2-1; possibly TRBD2 for D (6 bases). This CDR3 spans 13 amino acids. Germline V CDR1 and CDR2: LGHNA, YSLEER. The CDR3 bases are TGCGCCAGCAGCCAGGAGGGCGAGTCGAGTCTGATCTTC. This translates into CASSQEGESSLIF.

The chain couples TRBV9 to TRBJ1-6; 9 nucleotides align to TRBD1. Germline values: CDR1 SGDLS, CDR2 YYNGEE. V shed 4 bases, J shed 5 bases, and the junction held 1 base outside the gene matches. CDR3 length: 14 residues. This CDR3 reads CASSRTGDNSPLHF. The DNA of the CDR3 is TGTGCCAGCAGCCGGACAGGGGATAATTCACCCCTCCACTTT. Full variable domain (remainder filled in from reference TRBV9 and TRBJ1-6): DSGVTQTPKHLITATGQRVTLRCSPRSGDLSVYWYQQSLDQGLQFLIQYYNGEERAKGNILERFSAQQFPDLHSELNLSSLELGDSALYFCASSRTGDNSPLHFGNGTRLTVT.